This TCR beta chain was captured in a study of cytomegalovirus exposure and HLA in healthy donors. Notes on the study in general: TCR beta chains numbering 164 were designated cytomegalovirus-associated.

Details on this clone: Antigen: not known.

The germline CDR1 and CDR2 sequences are SEHNR and FQNEAQ (reference sequence). V shed 5 bases and J 4 bases; nucleotides not matched to a gene: 13. The CDR3 consists of 17 residues. Amplification used 60 Vbeta primers and 13 Jbeta primers. Generated by immunoSEQ multiplex PCR, the TCRdb table keeps only in-frame clones and is missing some. The sample gives about 160,000 clones, 70% to 80% of which show up once; 1.3% is in the top ten. This sequence joins TRBV7-9 and TRBJ1-2, with 10 positions matching TRBD1. The receptor's source is a woman aged 45-60 years in good health and CMV-seronegative. Sequences were obtained from PBMCs. CDR3 nucleotide sequence: TGTGCCAGCAGCCAATCGACAGGGGGCTCTACCCTCTATGGCTACACCTTC. It is translated as CASSQSTGGSTLYGYTF.